The sequence of this TCR beta chain was determined in a study of cytomegalovirus exposure and HLA in healthy donors. PCR employed 60 Vbeta and 13 Jbeta primers. Generated by immunoSEQ multiplex PCR, the TCRdb table keeps only in-frame clones and is missing some. The table shows roughly 120,000 clones, with roughly 82% occurring only once. In germline, CDR1 is SGHRS, CDR2 YFSETQ. Trimming took 0 bases from V and 7 from J, leaving 14 bases between them. The CDR3 is 16 amino acids. The clonotype originates from a man aged 18 to 30 in good health and CMV-seropositive. Sequencing was done on a sample of PBMCs. The genes are TRBV5-1 and TRBJ1-6, with D maybe TRBD1 (5 bases). This chain's CDR3 is CASSLAVEGQNSPLHF. The CDR3 DNA follows: TGCGCCAGCAGCTTGGCGGTGGAGGGGCAGAATTCACCCCTCCACTTT.